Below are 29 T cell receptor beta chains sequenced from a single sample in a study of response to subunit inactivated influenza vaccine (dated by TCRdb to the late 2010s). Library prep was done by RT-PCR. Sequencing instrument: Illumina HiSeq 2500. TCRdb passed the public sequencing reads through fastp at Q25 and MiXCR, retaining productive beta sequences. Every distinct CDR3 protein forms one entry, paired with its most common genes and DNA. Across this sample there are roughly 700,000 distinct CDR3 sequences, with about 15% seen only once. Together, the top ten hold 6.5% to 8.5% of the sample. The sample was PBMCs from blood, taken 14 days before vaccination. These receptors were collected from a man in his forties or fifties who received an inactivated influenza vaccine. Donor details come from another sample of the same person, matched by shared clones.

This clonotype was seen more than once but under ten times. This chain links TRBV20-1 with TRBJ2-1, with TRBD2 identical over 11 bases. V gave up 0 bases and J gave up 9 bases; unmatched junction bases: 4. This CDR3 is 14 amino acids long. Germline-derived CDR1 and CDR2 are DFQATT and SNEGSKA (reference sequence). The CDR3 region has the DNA TGCAGTGCTAGAGATAGCGGGAGGGCTGGTGAGCAGTTCTTC. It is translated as CSARDSGRAGEQFF.

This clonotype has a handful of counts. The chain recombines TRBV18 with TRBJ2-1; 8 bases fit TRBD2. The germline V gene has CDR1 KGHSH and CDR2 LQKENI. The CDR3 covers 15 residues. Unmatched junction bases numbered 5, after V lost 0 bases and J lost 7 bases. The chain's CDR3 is CASSPPTSGGNEQFF. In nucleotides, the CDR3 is TGTGCCAGCTCACCACCGACTTCGGGAGGGAATGAGCAGTTCTTC.

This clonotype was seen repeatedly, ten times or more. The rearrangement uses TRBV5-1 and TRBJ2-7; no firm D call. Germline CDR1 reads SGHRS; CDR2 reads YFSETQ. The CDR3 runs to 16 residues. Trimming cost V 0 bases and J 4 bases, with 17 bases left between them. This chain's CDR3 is CASSLEIMGRGYEQYF. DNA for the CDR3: TGCGCCAGCAGCTTGGAAATAATGGGTCGTGGGTACGAGCAGTACTTC.

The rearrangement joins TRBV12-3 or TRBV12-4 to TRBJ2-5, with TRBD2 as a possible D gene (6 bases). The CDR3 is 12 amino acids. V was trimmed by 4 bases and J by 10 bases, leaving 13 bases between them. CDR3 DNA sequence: TGTGCCAGCAGTTCCGGGACTCACCACCAGTACTTC. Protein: CASSSGTHHQYF.

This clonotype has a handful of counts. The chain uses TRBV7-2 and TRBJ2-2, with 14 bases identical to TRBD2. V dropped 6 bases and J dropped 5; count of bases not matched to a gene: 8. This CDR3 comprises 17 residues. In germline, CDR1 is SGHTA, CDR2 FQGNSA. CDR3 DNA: TGTGCCAGCAGGGACGGGACTAGCGGGAGTATAACCGGGGAGCTGTTTTTT. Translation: CASRDGTSGSITGELFF.

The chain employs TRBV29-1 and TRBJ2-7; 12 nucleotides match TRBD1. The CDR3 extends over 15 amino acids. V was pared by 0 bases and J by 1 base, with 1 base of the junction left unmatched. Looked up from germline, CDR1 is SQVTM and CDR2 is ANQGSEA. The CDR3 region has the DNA TGCAGCGTTGAAGAGGGACAGGGGGCATCCTACGAGCAGTACTTC. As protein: CSVEEGQGASYEQYF.

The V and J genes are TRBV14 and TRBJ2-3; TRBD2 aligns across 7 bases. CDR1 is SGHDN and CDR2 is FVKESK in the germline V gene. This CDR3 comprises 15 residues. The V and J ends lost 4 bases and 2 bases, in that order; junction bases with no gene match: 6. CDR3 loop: CASSPGLSITDTQYF. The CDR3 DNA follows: TGTGCCAGCAGCCCGGGACTATCCATCACAGATACGCAGTATTTT.

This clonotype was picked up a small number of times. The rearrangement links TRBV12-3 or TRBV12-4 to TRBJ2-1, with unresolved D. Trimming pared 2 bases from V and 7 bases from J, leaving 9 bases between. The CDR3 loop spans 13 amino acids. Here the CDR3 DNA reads TGTGCCAGCAGTTTACTGCATGGGAATGAGCAGTTCTTC. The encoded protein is CASSLLHGNEQFF.

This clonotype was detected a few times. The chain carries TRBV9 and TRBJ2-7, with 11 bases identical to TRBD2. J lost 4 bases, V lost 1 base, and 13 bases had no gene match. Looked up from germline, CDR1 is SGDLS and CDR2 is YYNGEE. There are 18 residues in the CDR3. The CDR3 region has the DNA TGTGCCAGCAGCGTAAGTCCCTACCCACTAGCGGGAGAGTACGAGCAGTACTTC. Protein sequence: CASSVSPYPLAGEYEQYF.

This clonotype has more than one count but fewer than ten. CDR3 nucleotides: TGTGCCAGCAGCGGGACAGGCCGCAATCAGCCCCAGCATTTT. Translating it yields CASSGTGRNQPQHF. V gene TRBV6-1 combines with J gene TRBJ1-5; 8 nucleotides agree with TRBD1. J was trimmed by 2 bases and V by 6 bases; bases with no gene match: 3. This CDR3 spans 14 amino acids. Germline V lookup: CDR1 MNHNS, CDR2 SASEGT.

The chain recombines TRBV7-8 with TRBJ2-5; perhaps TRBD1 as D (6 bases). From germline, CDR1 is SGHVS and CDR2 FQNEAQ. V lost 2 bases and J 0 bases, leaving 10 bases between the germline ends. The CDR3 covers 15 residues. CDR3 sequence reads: CASSLRGSYQETQYF. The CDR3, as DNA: TGTGCCAGCAGCTTAAGGGGGAGCTACCAAGAGACCCAGTACTTC.

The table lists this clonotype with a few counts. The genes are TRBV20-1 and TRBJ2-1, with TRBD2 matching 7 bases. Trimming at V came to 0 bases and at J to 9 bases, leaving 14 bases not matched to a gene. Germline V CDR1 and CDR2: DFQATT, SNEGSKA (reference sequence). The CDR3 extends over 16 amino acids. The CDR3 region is CSARDSAGTTFSEQFF. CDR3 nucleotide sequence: TGCAGTGCTAGAGATAGCGCCGGGACTACCTTTAGTGAGCAGTTCTTC.

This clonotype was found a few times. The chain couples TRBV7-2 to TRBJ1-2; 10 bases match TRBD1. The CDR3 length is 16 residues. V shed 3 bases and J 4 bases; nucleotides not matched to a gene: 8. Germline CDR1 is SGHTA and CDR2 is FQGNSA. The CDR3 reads CASSFGQGQGLYGYTF. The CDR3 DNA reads TGTGCCAGCAGCTTCGGACAGGGACAGGGGCTCTATGGCTACACCTTC.

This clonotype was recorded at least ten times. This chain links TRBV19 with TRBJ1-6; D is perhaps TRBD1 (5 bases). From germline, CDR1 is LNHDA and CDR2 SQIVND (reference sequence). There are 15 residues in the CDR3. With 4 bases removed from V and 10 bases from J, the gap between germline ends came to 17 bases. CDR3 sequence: CASSKGATLRSPLHF. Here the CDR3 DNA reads TGTGCCAGTAGTAAAGGGGCGACTTTAAGATCACCCCTCCACTTT.

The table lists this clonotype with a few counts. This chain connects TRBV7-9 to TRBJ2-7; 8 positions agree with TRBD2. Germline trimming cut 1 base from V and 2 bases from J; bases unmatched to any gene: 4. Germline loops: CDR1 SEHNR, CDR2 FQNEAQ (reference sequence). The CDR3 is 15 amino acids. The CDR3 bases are TGTGCCAGCAGCTTAGGTAGCGGGAACACCTACGAGCAGTACTTC. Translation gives CASSLGSGNTYEQYF.

The CDR3 coding sequence is TGCAGTGCTAGAGACGGGACAGGGGTCAATGAGCAGTTCTTC. Translating it yields CSARDGTGVNEQFF. The genes are TRBV20-1 and TRBJ2-1, with 10 positions matching TRBD1. Germline V gives CDR1 DFQATT, CDR2 SNEGSKA (reference sequence). The CDR3 consists of 14 residues. V lost 0 bases, J lost 6 bases, and 2 bases stayed unmatched.

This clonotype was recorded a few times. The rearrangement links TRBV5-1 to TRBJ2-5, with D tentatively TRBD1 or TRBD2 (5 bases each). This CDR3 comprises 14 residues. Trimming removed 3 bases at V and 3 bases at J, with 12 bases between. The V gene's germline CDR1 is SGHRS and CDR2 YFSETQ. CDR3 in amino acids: CASSSGTPEETQYF. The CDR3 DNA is TGCGCCAGCAGCTCGGGGACCCCCGAAGAGACCCAGTACTTC.

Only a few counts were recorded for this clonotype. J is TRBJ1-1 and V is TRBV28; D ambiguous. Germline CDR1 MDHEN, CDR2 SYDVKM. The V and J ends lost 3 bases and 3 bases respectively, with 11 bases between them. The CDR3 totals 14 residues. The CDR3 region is CASSFGGLDTEAFF. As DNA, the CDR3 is TGTGCCAGCAGTTTCGGAGGATTGGACACTGAAGCTTTCTTT.

CDR3 region: CASSIRTGGMNTEAFF. The CDR3 DNA is TGTGCCAGCAGTATCCGGACAGGGGGCATGAACACTGAAGCTTTCTTT. The chain couples TRBV6-1 to TRBJ1-1, with 11 bases that match TRBD1. CDR3 length equals 16 residues. CDR1 is MNHNS, CDR2 SASEGT, per germline. The V gene end was trimmed by 5 bases and the J gene end by 0 bases; junction bases not matched to a gene: 5.

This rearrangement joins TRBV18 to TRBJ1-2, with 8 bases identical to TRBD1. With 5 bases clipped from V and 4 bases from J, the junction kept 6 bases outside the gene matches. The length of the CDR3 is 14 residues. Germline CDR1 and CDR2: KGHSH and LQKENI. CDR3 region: CASSTGGGSYGYTF. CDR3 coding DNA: TGTGCCAGCTCAACAGGGGGAGGAAGCTATGGCTACACCTTC.

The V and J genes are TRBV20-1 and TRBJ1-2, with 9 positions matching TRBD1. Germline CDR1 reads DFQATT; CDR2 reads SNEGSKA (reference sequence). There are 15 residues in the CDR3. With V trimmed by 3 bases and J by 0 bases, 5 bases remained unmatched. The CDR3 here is CSARAQGAANYGYTF. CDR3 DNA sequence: TGCAGTGCTAGGGCACAGGGGGCTGCTAACTATGGCTACACCTTC.

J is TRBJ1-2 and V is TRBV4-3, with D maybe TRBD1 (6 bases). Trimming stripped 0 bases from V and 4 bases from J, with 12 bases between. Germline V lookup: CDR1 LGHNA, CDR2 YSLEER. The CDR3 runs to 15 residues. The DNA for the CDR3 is TGCGCCAGCAGCCAAGATCATGGGGACACCTATGGCTACACCTTC. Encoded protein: CASSQDHGDTYGYTF.

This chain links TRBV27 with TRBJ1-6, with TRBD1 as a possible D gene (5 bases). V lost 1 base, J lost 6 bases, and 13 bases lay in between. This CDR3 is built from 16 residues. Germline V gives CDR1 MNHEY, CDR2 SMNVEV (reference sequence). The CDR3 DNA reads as TGTGCCAGCAGTTTATTCCGCACAGGTTTTAATTCACCCCTCCACTTT. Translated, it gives CASSLFRTGFNSPLHF.

CDR3 DNA sequence: TGTGCCATCAGGGGGACAGGGGGCGACGAGACCCAGTACTTC. It encodes CAIRGTGGDETQYF. The chain couples TRBV10-3 to TRBJ2-5; 12 bases fit TRBD1. V lost 6 bases and J lost 5; bases outside the gene matches: 4. CDR1 is ENHRY and CDR2 is SYGVKD in the germline V gene. CDR3 length: 14 residues.

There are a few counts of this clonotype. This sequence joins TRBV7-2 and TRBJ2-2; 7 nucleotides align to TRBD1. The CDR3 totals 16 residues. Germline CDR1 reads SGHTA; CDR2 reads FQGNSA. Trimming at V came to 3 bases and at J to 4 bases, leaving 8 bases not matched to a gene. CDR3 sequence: CASSLRGRRSTGELFF. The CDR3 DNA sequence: TGTGCCAGCAGCTTGAGGGGGCGCAGGAGCACCGGGGAGCTGTTTTTT. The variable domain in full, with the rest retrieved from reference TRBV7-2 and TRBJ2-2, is GAGVSQSPSNKVTEKGKDVELRCDPISGHTALYWYRQSLGQGLEFLIYFQGNSAPDKSGLPSDRFSAERTGGSVSTLTIQRTQQEDSAVYLCASSLRGRRSTGELFFGEGSRLTVL.

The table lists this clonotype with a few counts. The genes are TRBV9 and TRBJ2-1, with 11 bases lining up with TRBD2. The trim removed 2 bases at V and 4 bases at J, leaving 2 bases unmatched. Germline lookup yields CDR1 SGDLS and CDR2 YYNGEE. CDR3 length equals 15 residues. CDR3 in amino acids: CASSVSGREYNEQFF. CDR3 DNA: TGTGCCAGCAGCGTTAGCGGGAGGGAGTACAATGAGCAGTTCTTC.

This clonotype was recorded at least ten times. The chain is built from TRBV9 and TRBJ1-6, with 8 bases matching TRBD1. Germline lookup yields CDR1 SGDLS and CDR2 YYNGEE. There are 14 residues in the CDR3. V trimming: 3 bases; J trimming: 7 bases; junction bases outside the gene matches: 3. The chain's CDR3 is CASSGQGRNSPLHF. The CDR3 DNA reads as TGTGCCAGCAGCGGACAGGGGAGGAATTCACCCCTCCACTTT.

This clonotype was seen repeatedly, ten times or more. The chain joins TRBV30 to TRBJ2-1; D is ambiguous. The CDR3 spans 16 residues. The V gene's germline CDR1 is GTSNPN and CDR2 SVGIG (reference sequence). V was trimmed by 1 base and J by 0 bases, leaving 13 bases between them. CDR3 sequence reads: CAWSGNQMSSYNEQFF. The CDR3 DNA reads TGTGCCTGGAGTGGTAACCAGATGAGCTCCTACAATGAGCAGTTCTTC.

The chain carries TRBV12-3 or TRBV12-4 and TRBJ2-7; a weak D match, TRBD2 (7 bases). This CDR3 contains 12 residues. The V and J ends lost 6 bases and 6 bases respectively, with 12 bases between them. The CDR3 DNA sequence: TGTGCCAGCAGCTGGCGGGGGCTCGAGCAGTACTTC. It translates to CASSWRGLEQYF.